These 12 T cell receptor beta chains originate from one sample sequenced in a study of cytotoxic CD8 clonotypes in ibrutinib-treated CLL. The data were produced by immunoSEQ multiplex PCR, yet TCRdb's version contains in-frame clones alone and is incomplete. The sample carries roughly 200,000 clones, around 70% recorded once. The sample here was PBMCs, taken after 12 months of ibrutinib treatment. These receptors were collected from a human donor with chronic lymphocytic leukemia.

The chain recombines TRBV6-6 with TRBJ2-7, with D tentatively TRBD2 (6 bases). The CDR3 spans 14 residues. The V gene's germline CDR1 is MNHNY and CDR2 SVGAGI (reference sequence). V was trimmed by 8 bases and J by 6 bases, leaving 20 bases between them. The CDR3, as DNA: TGTGCCAGCTATTTGGGGGGAAGGGACTCCGAGCAGTACTTC. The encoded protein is CASYLGGRDSEQYF.

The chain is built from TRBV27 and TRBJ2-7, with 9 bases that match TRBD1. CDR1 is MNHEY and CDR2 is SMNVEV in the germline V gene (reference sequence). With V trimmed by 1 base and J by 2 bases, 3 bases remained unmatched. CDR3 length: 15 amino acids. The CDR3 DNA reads TGTGCCAGCAGTTTATATTGGGACAGGGCCTACGAGCAGTACTTC. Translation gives CASSLYWDRAYEQYF.

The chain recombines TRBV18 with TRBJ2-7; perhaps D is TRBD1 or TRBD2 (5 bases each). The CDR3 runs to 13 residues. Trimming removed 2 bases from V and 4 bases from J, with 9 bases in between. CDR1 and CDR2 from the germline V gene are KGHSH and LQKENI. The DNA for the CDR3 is TGTGCCAGCTCACCATCGGGGCCTTACGAGCAGTACTTC. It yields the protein CASSPSGPYEQYF.

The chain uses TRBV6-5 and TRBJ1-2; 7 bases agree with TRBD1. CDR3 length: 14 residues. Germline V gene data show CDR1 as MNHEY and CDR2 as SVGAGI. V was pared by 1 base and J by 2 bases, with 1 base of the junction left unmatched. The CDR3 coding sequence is TGTGCCAGCAGTTACTGGGGACAGAACTATGGCTACACCTTC. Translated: CASSYWGQNYGYTF.

CDR3 DNA sequence: TGCGCCAGCAGCTTGAACGTGGGGGATTACTATGGCTACACCTTC. Its protein product is CASSLNVGDYYGYTF. The rearrangement uses TRBV5-1 and TRBJ1-2; TRBD1 might be the D (5 bases). The germline CDR1 and CDR2 sequences are SGHRS and YFSETQ. CDR3 size: 15 residues. V was clipped by 1 base and J by 3 bases, with 13 bases between them.

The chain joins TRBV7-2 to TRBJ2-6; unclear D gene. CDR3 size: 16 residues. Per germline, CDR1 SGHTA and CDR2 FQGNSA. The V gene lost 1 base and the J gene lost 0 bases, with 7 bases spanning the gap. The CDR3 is CASSLVRTSGANVLTF. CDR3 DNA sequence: TGTGCCAGCAGCTTAGTAAGAACCTCTGGGGCCAACGTCCTGACTTTC.

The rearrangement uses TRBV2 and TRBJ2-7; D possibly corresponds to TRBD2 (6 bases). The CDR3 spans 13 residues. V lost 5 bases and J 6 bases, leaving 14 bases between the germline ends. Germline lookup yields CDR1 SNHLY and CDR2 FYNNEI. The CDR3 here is CASSPGGVPEQYF. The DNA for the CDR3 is TGTGCCAGCAGTCCTGGAGGGGTACCCGAGCAGTACTTC.

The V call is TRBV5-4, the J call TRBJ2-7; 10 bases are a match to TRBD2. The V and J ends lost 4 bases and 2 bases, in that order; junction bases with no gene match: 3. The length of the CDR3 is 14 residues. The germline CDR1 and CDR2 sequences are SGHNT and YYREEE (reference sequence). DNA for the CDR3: TGTGCCAGCAGCCGAGCGGGAGGGGCCTACGAGCAGTACTTC. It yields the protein CASSRAGGAYEQYF.

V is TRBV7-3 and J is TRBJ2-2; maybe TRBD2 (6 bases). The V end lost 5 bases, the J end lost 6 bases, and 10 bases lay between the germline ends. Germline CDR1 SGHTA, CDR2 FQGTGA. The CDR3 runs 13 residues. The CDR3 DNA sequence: TGTGCCAGCAGCCCGGGACTTCCCGGGGAGCTGTTTTTT. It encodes CASSPGLPGELFF.

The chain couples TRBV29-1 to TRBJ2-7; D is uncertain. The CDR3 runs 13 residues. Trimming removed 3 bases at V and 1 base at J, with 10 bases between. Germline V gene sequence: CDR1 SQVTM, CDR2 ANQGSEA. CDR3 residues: CSVDTDTSYEQYF. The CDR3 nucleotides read TGCAGCGTTGACACCGACACGTCCTACGAGCAGTACTTC.

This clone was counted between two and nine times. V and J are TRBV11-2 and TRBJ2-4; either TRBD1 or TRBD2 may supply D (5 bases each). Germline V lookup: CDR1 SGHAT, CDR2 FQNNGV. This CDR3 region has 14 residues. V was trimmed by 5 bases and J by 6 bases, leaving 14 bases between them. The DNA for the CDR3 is TGTGCCAGCAGCCCCGCAGGGAGTGGAAACATTCAGTACTTC. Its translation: CASSPAGSGNIQYF.

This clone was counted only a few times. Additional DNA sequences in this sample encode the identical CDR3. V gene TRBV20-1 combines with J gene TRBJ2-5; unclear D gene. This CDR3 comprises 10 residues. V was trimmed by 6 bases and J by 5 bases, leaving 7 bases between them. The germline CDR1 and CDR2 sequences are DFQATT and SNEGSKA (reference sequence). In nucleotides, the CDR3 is TGCAGTGCGAGAAGGGAGACCCAGTACTTC. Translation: CSARRETQYF.